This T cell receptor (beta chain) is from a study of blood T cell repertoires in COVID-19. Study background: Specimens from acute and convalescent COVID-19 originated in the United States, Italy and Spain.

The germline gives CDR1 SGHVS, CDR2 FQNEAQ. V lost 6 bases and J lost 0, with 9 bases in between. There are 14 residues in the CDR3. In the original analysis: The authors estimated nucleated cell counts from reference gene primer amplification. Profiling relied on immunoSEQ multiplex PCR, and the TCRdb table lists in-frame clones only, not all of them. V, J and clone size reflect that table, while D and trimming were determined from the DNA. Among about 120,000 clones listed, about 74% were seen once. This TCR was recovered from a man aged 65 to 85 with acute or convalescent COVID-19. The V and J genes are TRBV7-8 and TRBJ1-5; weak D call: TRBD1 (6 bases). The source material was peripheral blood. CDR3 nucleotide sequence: TGTGCCAGCAGGTTGGGGGCTAGCAATCAGCCCCAGCATTTT. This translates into CASRLGASNQPQHF.